This passage covers 15 T cell receptor beta chains from one sample sequenced in a study of T cells in Graves' hyperthyroidism and ophthalmopathy. Template material for amplifying TCR beta CDR3 regions consisted of RNA transcripts. TCR CDR3 underwent first-round RT-PCR with the HTBI primer set. TCRdb re-analysed the multiplex PCR reads in MiXCR, keeping a single row per CDR3 protein. Here the sample spans approximately 430,000 distinct CDR3 sequences, approximately 15% being singletons. The sample taken for sequencing was blood. Receptors originate from a woman between 18 and 29 years old with Graves' hyperthyroidism.

This clonotype was recorded at least ten times. The chain recombines TRBV12-3 or TRBV12-4 with TRBJ2-3; possible D gene TRBD2, 5 bases. V was clipped by 4 bases and J by 6 bases, with 14 bases between them. The CDR3 spans 14 residues. The CDR3 loop is CASSSGILMDTQYF. In nucleotides, the CDR3 is TGTGCCAGCAGTTCCGGGATCCTGATGGATACGCAGTATTTT.

This clonotype was counted at least ten times. The CDR3 loop reads CASTQSGTAYDEQYF. The CDR3 nucleotides read TGTGCCAGCACCCAATCCGGGACAGCTTACGACGAGCAGTACTTC. The V and J genes are TRBV6-1 and TRBJ2-7, with 7 bases that match TRBD1. Losses at the gene ends were 7 bases for V and 5 bases for J; bases not matched to a gene: 14. Germline V gene data show CDR1 as MNHNS and CDR2 as SASEGT. The CDR3 has 15 amino acids.

This clonotype occurred many times. V is TRBV2 and J is TRBJ1-6, with D possibly being TRBD1 (5 bases). Trimming left V 5 bases short and J 4 bases short, with 9 bases between. CDR3 size: 14 residues. Germline V lookup: CDR1 SNHLY, CDR2 FYNNEI. CDR3 loop: CASSREGYNSPLHF. The CDR3 region has the DNA TGTGCCAGCAGTCGGGAGGGGTATAATTCACCCCTCCACTTT.

This clonotype was detected many times. The rearrangement uses TRBV27 and TRBJ2-1, with 7 bases lining up with TRBD1. This CDR3 region has 15 residues. The V gene's germline CDR1 is MNHEY and CDR2 SMNVEV (reference sequence). The V segment lost 6 bases and the J segment 5 bases; nucleotides outside the gene matches: 10. CDR3 region: CASRPRGQLHNEQFF. CDR3 sequence (DNA): TGTGCCAGCAGACCCAGGGGACAGTTACACAATGAGCAGTTCTTC.

This clonotype has at least ten counts. V is TRBV29-1 and J is TRBJ2-3; TRBD1 might be the D (5 bases). This CDR3 has 14 residues. Trimming took 6 bases from V and 2 from J, leaving 15 bases between them. Germline-derived CDR1 and CDR2 are SQVTM and ANQGSEA. The CDR3 DNA is TGCAGCGTCCTGGCAGGGCTTCACACAGATACGCAGTATTTT. Amino acid sequence: CSVLAGLHTDTQYF.

In this sample, this clonotype turned up many times. CDR3 residues: CATQRAPYEQYF. The CDR3 DNA follows: TGTGCCACCCAGAGGGCTCCCTACGAGCAGTACTTC. This chain links TRBV15 with TRBJ2-7; D might be TRBD2 (5 bases). The germline V and J ends were trimmed by 8 bases and 2 bases, with 10 bases remaining between them. Germline V gene sequence: CDR1 LNHNV, CDR2 YYDKDF (reference sequence). CDR3 length: 12 amino acids.

This clonotype was observed at least ten times. V usage is TRBV18 and J usage is TRBJ2-1, with D unresolved. Germline V gene sequence: CDR1 KGHSH, CDR2 LQKENI. V was shortened by 0 bases and J by 3 bases, with 3 bases between the two germline ends. CDR3 length: 13 amino acids. This CDR3 reads CASSPPSYNEQFF. CDR3 bases: TGTGCCAGCTCACCACCTAGCTACAATGAGCAGTTCTTC.

There are many counts of this clonotype. V and J are TRBV20-1 and TRBJ2-7, with 10 positions matching TRBD1. The CDR3 extends over 18 amino acids. V shed 4 bases, J shed 4 bases, and the junction held 19 bases outside the gene matches. CDR1 DFQATT and CDR2 SNEGSKA come from the germline V gene (reference sequence). This CDR3 is CSAKRDRGLVKVGYEQYF. CDR3 bases: TGCAGTGCTAAACGAGACAGGGGGCTGGTAAAGGTAGGGTACGAGCAGTACTTC.

This clonotype was detected ten times or more. The rearrangement links TRBV29-1 to TRBJ2-7; D not resolved. V dropped 0 bases and J dropped 4 bases, with 7 bases sitting between them. The CDR3 loop spans 12 amino acids. Germline V gene data show CDR1 as SQVTM and CDR2 as ANQGSEA. The CDR3 region is CSVEDLGYEQYF. The CDR3 DNA follows: TGCAGCGTTGAAGATCTGGGGTACGAGCAGTACTTC.

This clonotype was counted at least ten times. The rearrangement joins TRBV3-1 to TRBJ1-4; 8 bases align to TRBD1. After removal of 4 bases from V and 5 bases from J, the junction contained 6 bases not matched to a gene. The CDR3 extends over 15 amino acids. Germline V gives CDR1 LGHDT, CDR2 YNNKEL (reference sequence). The DNA of the CDR3 is TGTGCCAGCAGCCCCGGGACAGGCGGAAATGAAAAACTGTTTTTT. This encodes CASSPGTGGNEKLFF.

A word on this clonotype: Just one base apart from a much larger clone, this may be a read error. The chain uses TRBV12-3 or TRBV12-4 and TRBJ2-3, with TRBD2 matching 7 bases. The CDR3 runs to 11 residues. The DNA for the CDR3 is TGTGCTAGCAGAACGGGGGGTACGCAGTATTTT. Residues: CASRTGGTQYF.

This clonotype was seen repeatedly, ten times or more. The chain couples TRBV5-1 to TRBJ1-2; D gene unclear. The CDR3 is 15 amino acids. CDR1 is SGHRS and CDR2 is YFSETQ in the germline V gene. Between the trimmed V and J ends, which lost 2 bases and 4 bases, there was a span of 15 bases. CDR3 in DNA: TGCGCCAGCAGCTTTTCCGGAGGAACCCCCTATGGCTACACCTTC. Translated, it gives CASSFSGGTPYGYTF. Drawing the rest from reference TRBV5-1 and TRBJ1-2, the complete variable domain is KAGVTQTPRYLIKTRGQQVTLSCSPISGHRSVSWYQQTPGQGLQFLFEYFSETQRNKGNFPGRFSGRQFSNSRSEMNVSTLELGDSALYLCASSFSGGTPYGYTFGSGTRLTVV.

To note about this clonotype: A much more abundant neighbour one base away suggests this may be a read error. The J gene is TRBJ2-7, the V gene TRBV7-9; 12 bases align to TRBD2. This CDR3 comprises 15 residues. Unmatched junction bases numbered 6, after V lost 6 bases and J lost 3 bases. Looked up from germline, CDR1 is SEHNR and CDR2 is FQNEAQ (reference sequence). The CDR3 region is CASRGTSGRIYEQYF. The CDR3 nucleotides are TGTGCCAGCAGAGGTACTAGCGGGAGGATCTACGAGCAGTACTTC.

This clonotype was seen at least ten times. The J gene is TRBJ1-5, the V gene TRBV7-8; TRBD1 might be the D (5 bases). This CDR3 region has 13 residues. CDR1 is SGHVS, CDR2 FQNEAQ, per germline. Trimming cost V 7 bases and J 7 bases, with 14 bases left between them. CDR3 sequence reads: CASTEGWVQPQHF. DNA of the CDR3: TGTGCCAGCACCGAGGGGTGGGTACAGCCCCAGCATTTT.

This clonotype showed up many times. The rearrangement uses TRBV3-1 and TRBJ1-6; D is undetermined. The CDR3 is 14 amino acids. Trimming removed 0 bases at V and 7 bases at J, with 7 bases between. The V gene's germline CDR1 is LGHDT and CDR2 YNNKEL (reference sequence). The CDR3 DNA is TGTGCCAGCAGCCAAGAATTGGAAAATTCACCCCTCCACTTT. This codes for CASSQELENSPLHF.